The rows below give T cell receptor beta chains drawn from one sample of a study of T and B cells in COVID-19 patients. One entry per CDR3 protein, called by TCRdb with MiXCR from the multiplex PCR reads. The table includes 20,000 or so distinct CDR3 sequences, approximately 29% detected once. The sample consisted of blood. Receptors were obtained from a human donor who had recovered from COVID-19. Each CDR3 is given with its conserved first and last residue. A D gene is named only where the DNA matches it firmly. Not every row has a clone size; where given, it reads once, few, many or a size class.

TRBJ1-2 many TRBD1 TRBV19 TGTGCCAGTAGGATGGGACAGGGTAATTTCGGCTACACCTTC CASRMGQGNFGYTF
TRBJ1-5 NA NA TRBV29-1 TGCAGCGTTGGAGAGCCAGATAGCAATCAGCCCCAGCATTTT CSVGEPDSNQPQHF
TRBJ2-5 NA TRBD2 TRBV9 TGTGCCAGCAGCGGGGGACTAGCGGGGGAAGAGACCCAGTACTTC CASSGGLAGEETQYF
TRBJ1-2 few NA TRBV19 TGTGCCAGTAGTATAGATCCAGGGTACCCTTATGGCTACACCTTC CASSIDPGYPYGYTF
TRBJ2-7 NA NA TRBV20-1 TGCAGTGCTAGTGATCAGGGCGGCTACGAGCAGTACTTC CSASDQGGYEQYF
TRBJ2-3 few TRBD2 TRBV27 TGTGCCAGCAGGAGGGTACTAGCGGGAGGAAGCACAGATACGCAGTATTTT CASRRVLAGGSTDTQYF
TRBJ2-7 NA NA TRBV6-1 TGTGCCAGCAGCGGCGGGACGTACGAGCAGTACTTC CASSGGTYEQYF
TRBJ1-1 NA NA TRBV27 TGTGCCAGCAGGGCCAGTTGGGGACCGAACACTGAAGCTTTCTTT CASRASWGPNTEAFF
TRBJ2-1 NA NA TRBV7-6 TGTGCCAGCAGCGACCCAGACGACCGCGCCTACAATGAGCAGTTCTTC CASSDPDDRAYNEQFF
TRBJ2-5 few NA TRBV5-4 TGTGCCAGCAGCTTGAAGGATCTAGAGACCCAGTACTTC CASSLKDLETQYF
TRBJ2-5 NA NA TRBV18 TGTGCCAGCTCACCCATTCCGGGACGGACAAACGAGACCCAGTACTTC CASSPIPGRTNETQYF
TRBJ2-2 many NA TRBV5-4 TGTGCCAGCAGCTTGGAGCTCGGGGGAACCGGGGAGCTGTTTTTT CASSLELGGTGELFF
TRBJ2-7 NA TRBD1 TRBV18 TGTGCCAGCTCACGCGCGAACAGGGGTTCCTACGAGCAGTACTTC CASSRANRGSYEQYF
TRBJ1-6 NA NA TRBV20-1 TGCAGTGCGATTCGGGCCACTACCTTGTCACCCCTCCACTTT CSAIRATTLSPLHF
TRBJ2-3 NA NA TRBV11-1 TGTGCCAGCAGCTTAGGGTATACCACGCAGTATTTT CASSLGYTTQYF
TRBJ1-2 few NA TRBV27 TGTGCCAGCAGAACGGGGCCCAACTATGGCTACACCTTC CASRTGPNYGYTF
TRBJ2-7 few TRBD2 TRBV12-3/TRBV12-4 TGTGCCAGCAGCGAGGGTCTAGCGGGGGGATACGAGCAGTACTTC CASSEGLAGGYEQYF
TRBJ1-1 NA NA TRBV18 TGTGCCAGCTCACCTTCAGGGGACACTGAAGCTTTCTTT CASSPSGDTEAFF
TRBJ2-7 NA TRBD1 TRBV18 TGTGCCAGCTCACCATTAGGGGGCTGGGACCTCGCCTACGAGCAGTACTTC CASSPLGGWDLAYEQYF
TRBJ1-4 NA NA TRBV6-5 TGTGCCAGCAGTCAGCTAGGGCTTACTAATGAAAAACTGTTTTTT CASSQLGLTNEKLFF
TRBJ2-6 medium-sized TRBD2 TRBV29-1 TGCAGCGTGGGGGGGGTGACGGTCTCTGGGGCCAACGTCCTGACTTTC CSVGGVTVSGANVLTF
TRBJ2-5 few NA TRBV20-1 TGCAGTGCCACCTCAGAGACCCAGTACTTC CSATSETQYF
TRBJ2-5 NA NA TRBV5-5 TGTGCCAGCAGCTCCACCCCGACTAAACAAGAGACCCAGTACTTC CASSSTPTKQETQYF
TRBJ2-6 medium-sized NA TRBV29-1 TGCAGCGTTGAACTTGGGGCCAACGTCCTGACTTTC CSVELGANVLTF
TRBJ1-3 NA NA TRBV12-3/TRBV12-4 TGTGCCAGCAGTCGATCCAGCAGCTCTGGAAACACCATATATTTT CASSRSSSSGNTIYF
TRBJ2-7 NA NA TRBV6-1 TGTGCCAGCAGCTCAGGGCCGGTGGGCGAGCAGTACTTC CASSSGPVGEQYF
TRBJ1-1 few NA TRBV19 TGTGCCAGTAGTACCCGACAGGTGCTTGAAGCTTTCTTT CASSTRQVLEAFF
TRBJ2-7 NA NA TRBV7-2 TGTGCCAGCAGCCGGGACGGCTACGAGCAGTACTTC CASSRDGYEQYF
TRBJ2-2 many TRBD2 TRBV6-5 TGTGCCAGCAGTTACGGGACTAGCGGGAGCACCGGGGAGCTGTTTTTT CASSYGTSGSTGELFF
TRBJ2-3 many TRBD2 TRBV6-1 TGTGCCAGCAGTGAAGCGCTAGCGGGAGCCCAAGATACGCAGTATTTT CASSEALAGAQDTQYF
TRBJ2-1 many NA TRBV6-5 TGTGCCAGCAGGCCAGAATCCGGCGAGCAGTTCTTC CASRPESGEQFF
TRBJ1-2 NA NA TRBV12-3/TRBV12-4 TGTGCCAGCAGTTCCCGCACCGAAGGGACCGGTGGCTACACCTTC CASSSRTEGTGGYTF
TRBJ2-2 medium-sized TRBD2 TRBV6-5 TGTGCCAGCAGGGGACTAGCGGGAAATCTGGCCGGGGAGCTGTTTTTT CASRGLAGNLAGELFF
TRBJ2-1 medium-sized NA TRBV19 TGTGCCAGTAGACCCAGGGTGAGCTCCTACAATGAGCAGTTCTTC CASRPRVSSYNEQFF
TRBJ1-1 NA NA TRBV13 TGTGCCAGCAGGTACCTCCCGGGCCTGATAAACACTGAAGCTTTCTTT CASRYLPGLINTEAFF
TRBJ1-1 NA NA TRBV11-1 TGTGCCAGCAGCCCGCAAGGGGGGGCGTACACTGAAGCTTTCTTT CASSPQGGAYTEAFF
TRBJ2-2 few NA TRBV7-2 TGTGCCAGCAGCTTAGGGGCAGTAGCCGGGGAGCTGTTTTTT CASSLGAVAGELFF
TRBJ2-7 few NA TRBV11-2 TGTGCCAGCAGCTCGCCCTACGAGCAGTACTTC CASSSPYEQYF
TRBJ2-1 NA NA TRBV6-5 TGTGCCAGCAGGCTAACAGGGCCCTCCTACAATGAGCAGTTCTTC CASRLTGPSYNEQFF
TRBJ2-2 once TRBD2 TRBV30 TGTGCCTGGAGTCCCATACTAGCGTTCGCGAACACCGGGGAGCTGTTTTTT CAWSPILAFANTGELFF
TRBJ2-2 NA NA TRBV12-3/TRBV12-4 TGTGCCAGCAGTTTACGGCTAGCAACCGGGGAGCTGTTTTTT CASSLRLATGELFF
TRBJ2-5 NA TRBD2 TRBV12-3/TRBV12-4 TGTGCCAGCAGCCCCACTAGCGGGGGGTCCCAAGAGACCCAGTACTTC CASSPTSGGSQETQYF
TRBJ2-1 NA NA TRBV11-2 TGTGCCAGCAGCTACGACGTTCGAGCGGTCTACAATGAGCAGTTCTTC CASSYDVRAVYNEQFF
TRBJ2-5 medium-sized TRBD1 TRBV30 TGTGCCTGGAGTGAGGGGGCGAGTGAGACCCAGTACTTC CAWSEGASETQYF
TRBJ2-1 few NA TRBV13 TGTGCCAGCAGCTTCACACACTACAATGAGCAGTTCTTC CASSFTHYNEQFF
TRBJ2-1 NA NA TRBV5-6 TGTGTTAGCAGCTTGGGCCTAGAGCAGTTCTTC CVSSLGLEQFF
TRBJ2-3 few TRBD2 TRBV5-1 TGCGCCAGCAGCTTGGTTGGCGGGAGTGTAGATACGCAGTATTTT CASSLVGGSVDTQYF
TRBJ1-6 NA NA TRBV6-5 TGTGCCAGCAGTTACTCGCCCTTAGGGGATTCACCCCTCCACTTT CASSYSPLGDSPLHF
TRBJ2-7 medium-sized NA TRBV29-1 TGCAGCGCCGTCCGGGGAAACACCTACGAGCAGTACTTC CSAVRGNTYEQYF
TRBJ2-1 NA NA TRBV11-2 TGTGCCAGCAGCTTAGAACGGGACAATGAGCAGTTCTTC CASSLERDNEQFF
TRBJ2-3 many NA TRBV30 TGTGCCTGGAGTGAGATAGATACGCAGTATTTT CAWSEIDTQYF
TRBJ2-3 NA TRBD2 TRBV29-1 TGCAGCGCCAAAAGGGGGACTAGCAAAACAGATACGCAGTATTTT CSAKRGTSKTDTQYF